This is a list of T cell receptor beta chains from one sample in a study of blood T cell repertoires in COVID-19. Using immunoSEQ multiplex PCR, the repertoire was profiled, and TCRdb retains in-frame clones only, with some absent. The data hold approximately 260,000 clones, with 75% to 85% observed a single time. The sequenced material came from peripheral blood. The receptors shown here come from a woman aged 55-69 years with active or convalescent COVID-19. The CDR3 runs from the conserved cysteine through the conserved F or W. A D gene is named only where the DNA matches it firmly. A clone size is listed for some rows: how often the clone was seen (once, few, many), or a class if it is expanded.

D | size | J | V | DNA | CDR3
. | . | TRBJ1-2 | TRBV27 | TGTGCCAGCAGTTTGAGCGGCGGGACTGGCTACACCTTC | CASSLSGGTGYTF
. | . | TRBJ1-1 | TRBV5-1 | TGCGCCAGCAGCTTAAAAGGACATGAAGCTTTCTTT | CASSLKGHEAFF
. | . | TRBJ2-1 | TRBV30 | TGTGCTTATCAACGGGGAAGCAATGAGCAGTTCTTC | CAYQRGSNEQFF
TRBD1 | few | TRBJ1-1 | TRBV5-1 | TGCGCCAGCAGATGGACAGGGCGGAACACTGAAGCTTTCTTT | CASRWTGRNTEAFF
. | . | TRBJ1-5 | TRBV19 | TGTGCCAGTAGTATGGGGCAGGGCTACAATCAGCCCCAGCATTTT | CASSMGQGYNQPQHF
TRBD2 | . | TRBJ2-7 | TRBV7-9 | TGTGCCAGCAGCTTAGCGGCGACTAGCGGGGGGGCCTCCTACGAGCAGTACTTC | CASSLAATSGGASYEQYF
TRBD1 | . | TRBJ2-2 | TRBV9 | TGTGCCAGCAGCGCCACAGGGGGCGCGATAAGGGAGCTGTTTTTT | CASSATGGAIRELFF
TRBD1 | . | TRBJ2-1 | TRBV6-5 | TGTGCCAGCAGGGAGACAGGGGGCCGGTACAATGAGCAGTTCTTC | CASRETGGRYNEQFF
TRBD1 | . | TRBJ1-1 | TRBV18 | TGTGCCAGCACCCTCCAGGGGGCGAGAACTGAAGCTTTCTTT | CASTLQGARTEAFF
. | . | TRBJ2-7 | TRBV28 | TGTGCCAGCAGTTTCGTAATGGCAGCGACCAATACAAGCTTC | CASSFVMAATNTSF
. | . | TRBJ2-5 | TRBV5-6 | TGTGCCAGCAGCTATCAGGGGTTGGGAGAGACCCAGTACTTC | CASSYQGLGETQYF
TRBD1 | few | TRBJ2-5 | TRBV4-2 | TGTGCCAGCAGCCACCCCACCCGGACAGGGCAAGAGACCCAGTACTTC | CASSHPTRTGQETQYF
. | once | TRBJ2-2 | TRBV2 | TGTGCCAGCAGTGAAGCCTGGCGGGGGCAAACGAACACCGGGGAGCTGTTTTTT | CASSEAWRGQTNTGELFF
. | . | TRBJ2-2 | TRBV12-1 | TGTGCCAGCAGCTTTGAAGGAGGTACCACCGGGGAGCTGTTTTTT | CASSFEGGTTGELFF
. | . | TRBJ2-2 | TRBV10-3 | TGTGCCATCAGTGAAGGGGCAGGGCGGCCCGGGGAGCTGTTTTTT | CAISEGAGRPGELFF
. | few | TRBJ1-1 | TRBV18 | TGTGCCAGCTCACCACAAGGGGTTGACACTGAAGCTTTCTTT | CASSPQGVDTEAFF
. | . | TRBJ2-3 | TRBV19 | TGTGCCAGTAGTATACAACAAGATACGCAGTATTTT | CASSIQQDTQYF